This T cell receptor (beta chain) was sequenced during a study of identifying expanded T cells in peripheral blood (dated by TCRdb to between 2019 and 2020). Some background on the complete study: Technical replicates were generated by sequencing separate aliquots of the same genomic DNA pool, with four replicates compared pairwise.

From a lookup of the germline V gene, CDR1 and CDR2 are ENHRY and SYGVKD. Relative to germline, V is 2 bases shorter and J is 7 bases shorter, with 9 bases between their ends. The CDR3 goes from the cysteine to the phenylalanine over 13 residues. Solely the CDR3 DNA is kept, with 39 bases framed from the first base. No immune events, such as infections, were documented for the healthy donors during the collection period. Healthy-donor blood repertoires served as a training cohort to calibrate time-dependent variance in a beta-binomial model of T-cell clone differential abundance. The training cohort was composed of roughly ten healthy donors, 3 female and 7 male. On average the donors were around 39 years old, and their ages spanned 29 to 64 years. Obtained from a commercial supplier, whole blood was collected from each healthy donor at three time points set around two weeks apart. For immunosequencing, genomic DNA was extracted from unsorted whole blood.

The immunoSEQ Assay, which uses bias-controlled multiplex PCR amplification of genomic DNA, was used to profile TCRbeta CDR3 regions. Per the original workflow: To quantify the absolute abundance of each unique TCRbeta CDR3 region, the sequences were collapsed and filtered. Differential abundance was assessed using a binomial (Fisher-equivalent) model and a beta-binomial model in which time-dependent variance fitted from healthy donors was added. Clones with fewer than 5 combined templates were excluded, and clones with Benjamini-Hochberg FDR below 0.01 were called differentially abundant. Beta-binomial variance was modeled as a function of total template count across the two samples using the form v = (b*log(k)+a)^2. What TCRdb holds here is the immuneACCESS table cut down to in-frame rearrangements. Part of the clones is not present; checked against another copy, under half of the missing clones reflect an unresolved V gene, and the others are unexplained. For V, J and clone size, that table is used; D and trimming come from the DNA. In this sample the table shows about 110,000 clones, roughly 90% of which occur a single time. Roughly 17% of the sample lies in the top ten.

Study-level results and caveats: Across all healthy-donor time intervals, the beta-binomial model significantly cut both the number of clones called differentially abundant and the false-positive rate. In all healthy donors, the variance in clone template counts between samples taken around two weeks apart rose significantly as total template count increased. It was expected by the authors that biological variance in healthy repertoires might increase further over much longer intervals, such as months to years. Around 1.2 differentially abundant clones were flagged by the binomial model between technical replicates, whereas about 15 and 19 were flagged over two weeks and four weeks, respectively.

This clone was seen just once. Its recognized antigen is unknown. No clone much larger than this one lies a single base away; base qualities are absent. The sequencing input was blood. The TCR originated in a person aged 18 to 75 in good health. The V gene is TRBV10-3 and the J gene is TRBJ2-1; a weak D assignment points to TRBD1 (5 bases agree). CDR3 region: CAISEGARNEQFF. The bases are TGTGCCATCAGTGAGGGGGCGCGAAATGAGCAGTTCTTC.